This T cell receptor (beta chain) is drawn from a study of CD8+ T cells in alopecia areata. Across the study: Each day, treated patients took oral tofacitinib twice, at 5 to 10 mg per dose. Study-wide points: TCR sharing across patients was less clear than in mice, possibly HLA-related. For baseline CD8+ expansion, any link to response stays uncertain with one nonresponder. Clonality exceeded that of normal scalp in lesional scalp, most notably in alopecia totalis/universalis.

The V gene's germline CDR1 is MNHNY and CDR2 SVGAGI (reference sequence). CDR3 length equals 16 residues. Trimming pared 7 bases from V and 0 bases from J, leaving 16 bases between. RNA, once extracted, was reverse transcribed into cDNA for use as the sequencing template. This table comes from immunoSEQ multiplex PCR, and its TCRdb copy is limited to in-frame clones, with some not included. The table has 150,000 to 200,000 clones, over 55% seen once. Indicated treatment: oral pan-JAK inhibitor, 5-10 mg twice daily. This clone was seen a single time. What it binds is not known. The sequenced sample was CD4+ T cells sorted from blood, obtained at week 24, from a patient treated with tofacitinib. The clonotype originates from a human donor with alopecia areata. The genes are TRBV6-6 and TRBJ1-5, with a weak D call TRBD1 (6 bases). The CDR3 DNA follows: TGTGCCAGCAACCCAGGAGGGACAACTAGCAATCAGCCCCAGCATTTT. This encodes CASNPGGTTSNQPQHF.